A selection of T cell receptor beta chains follows, all from one sample in a study of cytomegalovirus exposure and HLA in healthy donors. Assay used: immunoSEQ multiplex PCR; TCRdb lists only in-frame clones, some missing. This table holds 150,000 to 200,000 clones, 79% found once. Source material: PBMCs. The source is a woman aged 40 to 55 in good health and CMV-seronegative. Both conserved end residues are part of each CDR3. A D gene is named only where the DNA matches it firmly. Clone size is shown for a subset of rows, as once, few, many or a class of expanded clone.

- | TRBJ1-1 | TRBD1 | TRBV5-6 | CASSPGTGSGAAFF | TGTGCCAGCAGCCCTGGGACAGGTAGCGGTGCCGCTTTCTTT
- | TRBJ2-7 | - | TRBV4-1 | CASSLKMDEREQYF | TGCGCCAGCAGCCTGAAGATGGACGAGCGGGAGCAGTACTTC
- | TRBJ2-7 | TRBD2 | TRBV5-1 | CASTPGGNEQYF | TGCGCCAGCACCCCGGGGGGGAATGAGCAGTACTTC
few | TRBJ1-2 | TRBD1 | TRBV5-1 | CASSSATGGVDGYTF | TGCGCCAGCAGCTCCGCGACAGGGGGTGTGGATGGCTACACCTTC
- | TRBJ1-2 | - | TRBV27 | CASSLSVNYGYTF | TGTGCCAGCAGTTTATCCGTCAACTATGGCTACACCTTC
once | TRBJ2-7 | TRBD1 | TRBV4-1 | CASSQGSSGTGVSYEQYF | TGCGCCAGCAGCCAAGGTTCATCCGGGACAGGGGTTTCCTACGAGCAGTACTTC
- | TRBJ1-3 | - | TRBV5-1 | CASSLDRTISGNTIYF | TGCGCCAGCAGCTTGGACAGGACTATCTCTGGAAACACCATATATTTT
- | TRBJ1-2 | TRBD1 | TRBV25-1 | CASRSGTGAGYTF | TGTGCCAGCAGATCCGGGACAGGCGCCGGCTACACCTTC
once | TRBJ1-3 | - | TRBV30 | CAWSRSSGNTIYF | TGTGCCTGGAGTCGCAGCTCTGGAAACACCATATATTTT
- | TRBJ1-5 | TRBD1 | TRBV5-1 | CASSLILGDRENQPQHF | TGCGCCAGCAGCTTAATTTTGGGGGACAGGGAGAACCAGCCCCAGCATTTT
- | TRBJ2-1 | - | TRBV4-1 | CASSQETDSSYNEQFF | TGCGCCAGCAGCCAAGAGACGGACAGCTCCTACAATGAGCAGTTCTTC
few | TRBJ1-1 | - | TRBV28 | CASSTSDITEAFF | TGTGCCAGCAGTACCTCGGACATCACTGAAGCTTTCTTT
- | TRBJ2-7 | - | TRBV13 | CASSPGSYEQYF | TGTGCCAGCAGCCCCGGGTCCTACGAGCAGTACTTC
- | TRBJ2-3 | TRBD2 | TRBV10-1 | CASSETVAGGTPSTDTQYF | TGCGCCAGCAGTGAGACAGTAGCGGGGGGAACCCCTAGCACAGATACGCAGTATTTT
- | TRBJ1-5 | - | TRBV19 | CASSIRLGSNQPQHF | TGTGCCAGTAGCATCAGGCTTGGTAGCAATCAGCCCCAGCATTTT
- | TRBJ1-2 | - | TRBV9 | CASSVAEGYGYTF | TGTGCCAGCAGCGTAGCTGAGGGTTATGGCTACACCTTC
- | TRBJ2-7 | - | TRBV7-2 | CASSRMGSSSTGGSYEQYF | TGTGCCAGCAGCCGGATGGGGAGCAGCTCTACTGGAGGGTCCTACGAGCAGTACTTC
- | TRBJ2-2 | TRBD1 | TRBV7-8 | CASSLRQGNAGELFF | TGTGCCAGCAGCTTAAGACAGGGGAACGCCGGGGAGCTGTTTTTT
- | TRBJ1-2 | - | TRBV5-6 | CASSFGGATGGYTF | TGTGCCAGCAGCTTCGGAGGCGCCACCGGGGGCTACACCTTC
once | TRBJ2-3 | TRBD1 | TRBV15 | CATSRDLPGTGSTDTQYF | TGTGCCACCAGCAGAGATCTACCCGGGACAGGGAGCACAGATACGCAGTATTTT
- | TRBJ2-7 | TRBD1 | TRBV5-6 | CASSRQGNHEQYF | TGTGCCAGCAGCCGACAGGGGAACCACGAGCAGTACTTC
- | TRBJ1-4 | - | TRBV14 | CASSPRGISREKLFF | TGTGCCAGCAGCCCGCGGGGGATATCTAGGGAAAAACTGTTTTTT
- | TRBJ1-1 | - | TRBV19 | CASSIRQTLNTEAFF | TGTGCCAGTAGTATACGGCAGACTTTGAACACTGAAGCTTTCTTT
- | TRBJ1-3 | - | TRBV13 | CASSPPQKPVSGNTIYF | TGTGCCAGCAGCCCTCCACAGAAACCGGTCTCTGGAAACACCATATATTTT
- | TRBJ2-3 | TRBD2 | TRBV7-2 | CASSFSGASTDTQYF | TGTGCCAGCAGTTTTAGCGGGGCTAGCACAGATACGCAGTATTTT
- | TRBJ2-5 | - | TRBV6-1 | CASSPRETQYF | TGTGCCAGCAGCCCTCGGGAGACCCAGTACTTC
- | TRBJ2-7 | - | TRBV29-1 | CSVDDTAYEQYF | TGCAGCGTTGATGATACTGCATACGAGCAGTACTTC
- | TRBJ1-4 | - | TRBV19 | CASSIGTSTNEKLFF | TGTGCCAGTAGTATTGGGACATCAACTAATGAAAAACTGTTTTTT